Listed here are 2 T cell receptor beta chains from one sample, sequenced in a study of breast tumors, draining lymph nodes, adjacent tissues. One entry per CDR3 protein, called by TCRdb with MiXCR from the multiplex PCR reads. Seen here are about 180,000 distinct CDR3 sequences, roughly a third observed once, and the top ten hold around 4.5%. Breast cancer patients provided tissue from their axillary draining lymph nodes. Material for sequencing was axillary lymph node tissue. The receptors originated from a female donor with breast cancer. Some clones in this sample may be carry-over from other donors' samples.

This clonotype was seen repeatedly, ten times or more. The chain recombines TRBV7-9 with TRBJ2-2; TRBD1 agrees at 9 bases. The CDR3 spans 18 residues. V lost 5 bases to trimming and J lost 5 bases; unmatched junction nucleotides: 15. Germline V CDR1 and CDR2: SEHNR, FQNEAQ (reference sequence). In DNA, the CDR3 is TGTGCCAGCAGCCCAATTGACCTGACAGGGGGTCGGACCGGGGAGCTGTTTTTT. This codes for CASSPIDLTGGRTGELFF.

This sequence joins TRBV12-3 or TRBV12-4 and TRBJ1-1, with TRBD1 identical over 8 bases. The CDR3 runs 14 residues. V was clipped by 7 bases and J by 2 bases; unmatched bases: 6. The CDR3 DNA reads as TGTGCCAGCATCCAAGGACAGGGAAACACTGAAGCTTTCTTT. Its translation: CASIQGQGNTEAFF.